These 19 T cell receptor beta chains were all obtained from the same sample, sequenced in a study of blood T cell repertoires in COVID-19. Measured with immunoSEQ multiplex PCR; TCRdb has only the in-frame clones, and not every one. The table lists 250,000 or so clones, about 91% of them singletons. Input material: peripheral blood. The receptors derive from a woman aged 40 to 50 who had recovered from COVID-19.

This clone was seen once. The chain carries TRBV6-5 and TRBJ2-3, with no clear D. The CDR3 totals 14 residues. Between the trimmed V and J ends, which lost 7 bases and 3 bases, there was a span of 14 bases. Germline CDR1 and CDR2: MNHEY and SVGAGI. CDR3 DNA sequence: TGTGCCAGCACCGAAATTTCGGAGACAGATACGCAGTATTTT. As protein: CASTEISETDTQYF.

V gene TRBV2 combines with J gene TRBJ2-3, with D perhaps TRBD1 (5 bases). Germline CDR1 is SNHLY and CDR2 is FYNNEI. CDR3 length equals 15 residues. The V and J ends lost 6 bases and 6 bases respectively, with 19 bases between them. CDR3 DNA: TGTGCCAGCAGAGTCGACACTACCAAGGGGGATACGCAGTATTTT. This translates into CASRVDTTKGDTQYF.

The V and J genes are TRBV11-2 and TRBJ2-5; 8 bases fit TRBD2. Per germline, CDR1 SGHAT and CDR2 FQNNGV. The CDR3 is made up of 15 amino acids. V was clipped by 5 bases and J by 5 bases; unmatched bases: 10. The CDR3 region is CASSARGLGEETQYF. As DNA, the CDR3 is TGTGCCAGCAGCGCCCGGGGACTAGGAGAGGAGACCCAGTACTTC.

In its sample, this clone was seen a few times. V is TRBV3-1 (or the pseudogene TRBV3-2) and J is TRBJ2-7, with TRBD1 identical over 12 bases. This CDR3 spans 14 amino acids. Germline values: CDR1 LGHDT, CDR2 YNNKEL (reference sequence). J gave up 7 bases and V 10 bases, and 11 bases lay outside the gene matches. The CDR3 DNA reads TGTGCCAAGCTAGCCGGGACAGGGGGCGCTGAGCAGTACGTC. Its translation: CAKLAGTGGAEQYV.

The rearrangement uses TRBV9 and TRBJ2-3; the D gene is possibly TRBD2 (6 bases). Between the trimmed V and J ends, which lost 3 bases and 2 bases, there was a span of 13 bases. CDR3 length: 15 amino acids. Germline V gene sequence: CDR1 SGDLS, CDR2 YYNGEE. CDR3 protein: CASSERLAHTDTQYF. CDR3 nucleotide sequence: TGTGCCAGCAGCGAAAGGCTAGCGCACACAGATACGCAGTATTTT.

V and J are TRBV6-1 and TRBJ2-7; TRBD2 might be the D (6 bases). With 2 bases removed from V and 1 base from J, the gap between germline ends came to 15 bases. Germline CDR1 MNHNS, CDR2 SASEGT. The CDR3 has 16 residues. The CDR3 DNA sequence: TGTGCCAGCAGTGAATACCTGGCGGGGCCATCCTACGAGCAGTACTTC. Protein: CASSEYLAGPSYEQYF.

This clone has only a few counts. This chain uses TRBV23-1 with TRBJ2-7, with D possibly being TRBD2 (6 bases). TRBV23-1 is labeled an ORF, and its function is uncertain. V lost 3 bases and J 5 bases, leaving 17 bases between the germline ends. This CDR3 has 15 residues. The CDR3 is CASSHLTGEVHEQYV. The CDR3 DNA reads TGCGCCAGCAGTCACTTGACGGGAGAGGTCCACGAGCAGTACGTC.

The CDR3 region is CASSQAPETQYF. In nucleotides, the CDR3 is TGCGCCAGCAGCCAAGCTCCCGAGACCCAGTACTTC. The chain has TRBV5-1 and TRBJ2-5; no clear D. Germline V gene lookup returns CDR1 SGHRS and CDR2 YFSETQ. Trimming removed 4 bases from V and 5 bases from J, with 9 bases in between. This CDR3 has 12 amino acids.

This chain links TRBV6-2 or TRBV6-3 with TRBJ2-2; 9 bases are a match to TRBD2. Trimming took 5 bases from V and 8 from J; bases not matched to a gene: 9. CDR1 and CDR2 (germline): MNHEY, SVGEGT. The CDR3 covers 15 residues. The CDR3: CASSRSGRYLGELFF. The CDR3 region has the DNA TGTGCCAGCAGTAGGAGCGGGAGGTATCTAGGGGAGCTGTTTTTT.

The CDR3 loop is CASSPHKGQMSHEQYF. The CDR3 DNA reads TGTGCCAGCAGTCCACATAAGGGACAGATGTCCCACGAGCAGTACTTC. V is TRBV7-9 and J is TRBJ2-7; 7 bases agree with TRBD1. This CDR3 is built from 16 residues. The germline gives CDR1 SEHNR, CDR2 FQNEAQ (reference sequence). V shed 6 bases and J 5 bases; nucleotides not matched to a gene: 16.

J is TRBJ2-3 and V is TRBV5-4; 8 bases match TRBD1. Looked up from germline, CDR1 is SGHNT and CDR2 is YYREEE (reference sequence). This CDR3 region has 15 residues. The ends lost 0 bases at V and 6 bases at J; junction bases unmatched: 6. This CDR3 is CASSLDARGHDTQYF. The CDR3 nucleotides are TGTGCCAGCAGCTTGGATGCCAGGGGGCACGATACGCAGTATTTT.

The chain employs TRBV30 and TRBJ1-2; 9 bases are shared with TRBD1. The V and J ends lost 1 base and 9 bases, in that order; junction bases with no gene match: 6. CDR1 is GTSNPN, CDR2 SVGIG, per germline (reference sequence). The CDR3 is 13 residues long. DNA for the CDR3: TGTGCCTGGAGTGGGGACAGGGTCGTGCGCTACACCTTC. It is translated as CAWSGDRVVRYTF.

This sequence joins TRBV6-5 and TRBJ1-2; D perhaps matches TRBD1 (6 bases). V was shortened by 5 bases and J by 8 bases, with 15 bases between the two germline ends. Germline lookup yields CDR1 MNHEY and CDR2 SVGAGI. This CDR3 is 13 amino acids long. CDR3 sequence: CASSNGGQRGYTF. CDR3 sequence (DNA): TGTGCCAGCAGTAACGGGGGGCAGCGCGGCTACACCTTC.

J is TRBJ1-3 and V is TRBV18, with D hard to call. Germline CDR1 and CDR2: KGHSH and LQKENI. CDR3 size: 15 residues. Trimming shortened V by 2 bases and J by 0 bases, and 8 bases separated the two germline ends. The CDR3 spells CASSPGGRSGNTIYF. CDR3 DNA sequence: TGTGCCAGCTCACCAGGAGGCCGCTCTGGAAACACCATATATTTT.

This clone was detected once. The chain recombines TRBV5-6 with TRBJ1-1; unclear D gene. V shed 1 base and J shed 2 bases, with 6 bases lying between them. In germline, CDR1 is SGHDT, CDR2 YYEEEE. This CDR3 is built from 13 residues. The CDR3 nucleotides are TGTGCCAGCAGCTTGCGGTCTAACACTGAAGCTTTCTTT. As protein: CASSLRSNTEAFF.

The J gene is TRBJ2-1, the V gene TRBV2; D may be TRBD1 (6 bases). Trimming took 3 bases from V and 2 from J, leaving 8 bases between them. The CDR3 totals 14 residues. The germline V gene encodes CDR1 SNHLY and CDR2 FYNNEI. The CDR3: CASSDYRAYNEQFF. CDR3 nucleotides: TGTGCCAGCAGTGATTACAGGGCCTACAATGAGCAGTTCTTC.

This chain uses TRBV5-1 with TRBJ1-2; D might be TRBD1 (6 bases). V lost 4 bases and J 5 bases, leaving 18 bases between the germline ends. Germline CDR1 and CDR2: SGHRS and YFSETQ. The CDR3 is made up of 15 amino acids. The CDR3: CASSPDTGPGYGYTF. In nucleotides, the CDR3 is TGCGCCAGCAGCCCCGATACAGGGCCCGGGTATGGCTACACCTTC.

The CDR3 reads CAIAPGWSTDTQYF. The DNA of the CDR3 is TGTGCCATTGCCCCAGGGTGGAGCACAGATACGCAGTATTTT. The V gene is TRBV2, the J gene TRBJ2-3; D is perhaps TRBD1 (5 bases). V was cut by 10 bases and J by 0 bases, with 14 bases left in between. Germline CDR1 SNHLY, CDR2 FYNNEI. The CDR3 loop spans 14 amino acids.

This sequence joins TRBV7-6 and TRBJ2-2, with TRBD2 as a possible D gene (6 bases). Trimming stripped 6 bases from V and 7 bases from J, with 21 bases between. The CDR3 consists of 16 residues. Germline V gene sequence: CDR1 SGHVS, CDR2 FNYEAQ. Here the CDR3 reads CASRPNSGRAVGELFF. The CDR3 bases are TGTGCCAGCAGGCCCAATAGCGGAAGAGCGGTCGGGGAGCTGTTTTTT.